This is a list of T cell receptor beta chains from one sample in a study of blood T cell repertoires in COVID-19. Repertoires were generated with immunoSEQ multiplex PCR, while TCRdb's copy carries only in-frame clones and drops some. Among about 75,000 clones listed, approximately 74% were seen once. Sequenced input: peripheral blood. The receptors stem from a human donor with acute or convalescent COVID-19. The donor label of this sample is uncertain. CDR3s include the opening cysteine and the closing phenylalanine or tryptophan. D genes are given only for firm matches. Only part of the rows carry a size: once, few, many, or a class if the clone is expanded.

TRBJ2-1 NA TRBV19 NA TGTGCCAGTAGTATAGTCCTAGTGGGTGATGAGCAGTTCTTC CASSIVLVGDEQFF
TRBJ1-1 NA TRBV5-1 NA TGCGCCAGCAGCTTGGGGGGCATGAACACTGAAGCTTTCTTT CASSLGGMNTEAFF
TRBJ2-5 NA TRBV7-2 TRBD2 TGTGCCAGCAGCTTAGCTAGCGGGACGGAGACCCAGTACTTC CASSLASGTETQYF
TRBJ1-3 once TRBV5-1 NA TGCGCCAGCAGGCCAGGGGCCGGAAACACCATATATTTT CASRPGAGNTIYF
TRBJ2-5 NA TRBV3-1/TRBV3-2 NA TGTGCCAGCAGCCCCACGGCCCAGTACTTC CASSPTAQYF
TRBJ1-1 NA TRBV2 TRBD1 TGTGCCAGCAAGGGACAGGGAATGAACACTGAAGCTTTCTTT CASKGQGMNTEAFF
TRBJ1-1 NA TRBV7-2 TRBD1 TGTGCCAGCAGCTTAGCGGGGACAGGGCTCAGTGAAGCTTTCTTT CASSLAGTGLSEAFF
TRBJ2-1 NA TRBV4-1 NA TGCGCCAGCAGCCAAGAGGGGCTAGCGACAGCTTTAAGCTCCTACAATGAGCAGTTCTTC CASSQEGLATALSSYNEQFF
TRBJ1-1 NA TRBV3-1/TRBV3-2 NA TGTGCCAGCAGCCATTTATCCGGGGTGGCTGAAGCTTTCTTT CASSHLSGVAEAFF
TRBJ2-2 NA TRBV5-1 NA TGCGCCAGCAGCTTGGGAGACAGAATCGGGGAGCTGTTTTTT CASSLGDRIGELFF
TRBJ2-1 NA TRBV12-3/TRBV12-4 NA TGTGCCAGCAGTCAGGGCAGCCCCAATGAGCAGTTCTTC CASSQGSPNEQFF
TRBJ1-4 NA TRBV7-2 NA TGTGCCAGCAGCTTTGCCGACTACAGAGGTGAAAAACTGTTTTTT CASSFADYRGEKLFF
TRBJ2-7 NA TRBV6-2/TRBV6-3 NA TGTGCCAGCAGTGAGTGGTACTACGAGCAGTACTTC CASSEWYYEQYF
TRBJ1-4 NA TRBV6-5 NA TGTGCCAGCAAGAGCGGTGAAAAACTGTTTTTT CASKSGEKLFF
TRBJ1-5 NA TRBV6-2/TRBV6-3 NA TGTGCCAGCAGTTACCCAGGGTCCAATCAGCCCCAGCATTTT CASSYPGSNQPQHF